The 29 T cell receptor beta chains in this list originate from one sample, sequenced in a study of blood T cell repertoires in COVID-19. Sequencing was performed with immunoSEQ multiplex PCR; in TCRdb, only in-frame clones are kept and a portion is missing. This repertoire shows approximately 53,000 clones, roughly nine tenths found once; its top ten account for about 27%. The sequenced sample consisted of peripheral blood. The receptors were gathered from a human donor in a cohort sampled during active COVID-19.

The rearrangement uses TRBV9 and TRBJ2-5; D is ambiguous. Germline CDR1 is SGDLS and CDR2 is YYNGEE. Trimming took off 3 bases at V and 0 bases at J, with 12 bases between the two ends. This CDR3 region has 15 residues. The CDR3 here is CASSANILNQETQYF. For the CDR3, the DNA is TGTGCCAGCAGCGCGAATATACTGAACCAAGAGACCCAGTACTTC.

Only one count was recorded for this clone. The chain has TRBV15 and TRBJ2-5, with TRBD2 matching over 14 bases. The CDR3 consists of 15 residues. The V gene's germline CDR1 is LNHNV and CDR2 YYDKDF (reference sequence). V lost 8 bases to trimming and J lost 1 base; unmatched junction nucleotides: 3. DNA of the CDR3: TGTGCCACCGGGGGGACTAGCGGGAGCCAAGAGACCCAGTACTTC. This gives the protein CATGGTSGSQETQYF.

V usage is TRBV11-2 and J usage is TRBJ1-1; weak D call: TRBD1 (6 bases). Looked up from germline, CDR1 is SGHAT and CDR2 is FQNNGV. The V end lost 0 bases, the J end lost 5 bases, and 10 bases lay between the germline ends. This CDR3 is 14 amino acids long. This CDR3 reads CASSLDRGKTEAFF. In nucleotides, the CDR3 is TGTGCCAGCAGCTTAGACAGGGGAAAAACTGAAGCTTTCTTT.

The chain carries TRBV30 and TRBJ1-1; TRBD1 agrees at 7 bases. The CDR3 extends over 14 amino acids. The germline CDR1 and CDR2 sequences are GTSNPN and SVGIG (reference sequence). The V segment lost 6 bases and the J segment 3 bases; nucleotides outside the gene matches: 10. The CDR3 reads CACMTGNHDTEAFF. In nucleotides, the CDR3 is TGTGCCTGTATGACAGGGAATCATGACACTGAAGCTTTCTTT. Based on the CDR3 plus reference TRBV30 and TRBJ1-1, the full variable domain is SQTIHQWPATLVQPVGSPLSLECTVEGTSNPNLYWYRQAAGRGLQLLFYSVGIGQISSEVPQNLSASRPQDRQFILSSKKLLLSDSGFYLCACMTGNHDTEAFFGQGTRLTVV.

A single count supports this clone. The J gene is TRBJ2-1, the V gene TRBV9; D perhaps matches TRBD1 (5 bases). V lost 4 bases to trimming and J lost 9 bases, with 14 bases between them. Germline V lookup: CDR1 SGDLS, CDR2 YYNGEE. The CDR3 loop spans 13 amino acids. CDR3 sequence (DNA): TGTGCCAGCAGCACCCAGGGAACCGGTGAGCAGTTCTTC. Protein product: CASSTQGTGEQFF. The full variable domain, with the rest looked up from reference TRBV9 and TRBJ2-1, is DSGVTQTPKHLITATGQRVTLRCSPRSGDLSVYWYQQSLDQGLQFLIQYYNGEERAKGNILERFSAQQFPDLHSELNLSSLELGDSALYFCASSTQGTGEQFFGPGTRLTVL.

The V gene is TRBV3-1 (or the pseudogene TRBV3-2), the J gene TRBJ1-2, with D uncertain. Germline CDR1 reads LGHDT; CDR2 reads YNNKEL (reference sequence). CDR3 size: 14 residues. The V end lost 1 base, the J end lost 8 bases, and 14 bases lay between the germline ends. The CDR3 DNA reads TGTGCCAGCAGCCAAGGGGCGCGGGTCGGGGGCTACACCTTC. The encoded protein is CASSQGARVGGYTF.

Here the CDR3 DNA reads TGCGCCAGCAGTGGAGGACTAGCGGAGCAAGAGACCCAGTACTTC. Amino acid sequence: CASSGGLAEQETQYF. This rearrangement joins TRBV10-1 to TRBJ2-5; the match to TRBD2 covers 10 bases. The CDR3 is made up of 15 amino acids. CDR1 is WNHNN and CDR2 is SYGVQD in the germline V gene (reference sequence). V lost 4 bases, J lost 2 bases, and 4 bases stayed unmatched.

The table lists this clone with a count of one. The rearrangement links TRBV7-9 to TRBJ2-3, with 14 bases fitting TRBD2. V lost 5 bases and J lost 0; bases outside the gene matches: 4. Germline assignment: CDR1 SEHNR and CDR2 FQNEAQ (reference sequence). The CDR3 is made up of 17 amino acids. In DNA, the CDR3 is TGTGCCAGCAGCAGGACTAGCGGGGGGACCAGCACAGATACGCAGTATTTT. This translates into CASSRTSGGTSTDTQYF.

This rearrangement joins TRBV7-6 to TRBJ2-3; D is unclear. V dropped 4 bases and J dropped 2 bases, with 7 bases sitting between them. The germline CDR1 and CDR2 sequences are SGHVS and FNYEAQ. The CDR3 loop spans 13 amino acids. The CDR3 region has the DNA TGTGCCAGCAGCTCCGAACACACAGATACGCAGTATTTT. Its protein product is CASSSEHTDTQYF.

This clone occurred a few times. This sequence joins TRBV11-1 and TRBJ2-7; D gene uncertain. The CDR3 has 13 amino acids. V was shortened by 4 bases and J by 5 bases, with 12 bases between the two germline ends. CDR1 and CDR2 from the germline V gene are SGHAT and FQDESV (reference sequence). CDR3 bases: TGTGCCAGCAGCTCCCCCCCGGTGGACGAGCAGTACTTC. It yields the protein CASSSPPVDEQYF.

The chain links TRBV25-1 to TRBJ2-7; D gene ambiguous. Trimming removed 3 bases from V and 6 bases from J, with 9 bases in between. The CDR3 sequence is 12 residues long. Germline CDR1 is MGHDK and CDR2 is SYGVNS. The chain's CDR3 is CASSDNSREQYV. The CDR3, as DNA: TGTGCCAGCAGTGATAATAGCCGCGAGCAGTACGTC.

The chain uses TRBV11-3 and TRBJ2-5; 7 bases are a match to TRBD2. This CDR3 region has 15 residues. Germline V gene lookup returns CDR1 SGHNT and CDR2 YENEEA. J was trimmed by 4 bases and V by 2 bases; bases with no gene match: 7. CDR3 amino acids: CASSLWGGERETQYF. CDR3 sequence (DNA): TGTGCCAGCAGCTTATGGGGAGGGGAGCGAGAGACCCAGTACTTC.

As DNA, the CDR3 is TGTGCCAGCAGCTTATTGGTCCTCTCCGGGGGTGGGGCCAACGTCCTGACTTTC. This sequence encodes CASSLLVLSGGGANVLTF. V gene TRBV11-2 combines with J gene TRBJ2-6, with D possibly matching TRBD2 (6 bases). This CDR3 is 18 amino acids long. The germline CDR1 and CDR2 sequences are SGHAT and FQNNGV. Trimming stripped 2 bases from V and 3 bases from J, with 17 bases between.

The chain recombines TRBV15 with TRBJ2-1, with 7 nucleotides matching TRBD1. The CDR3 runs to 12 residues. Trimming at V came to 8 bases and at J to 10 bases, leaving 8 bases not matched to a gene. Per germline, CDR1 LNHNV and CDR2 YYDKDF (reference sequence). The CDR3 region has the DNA TGTGCCACCGATAAGGGGGCTTCCGAGCAGTTCTTC. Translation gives CATDKGASEQFF.

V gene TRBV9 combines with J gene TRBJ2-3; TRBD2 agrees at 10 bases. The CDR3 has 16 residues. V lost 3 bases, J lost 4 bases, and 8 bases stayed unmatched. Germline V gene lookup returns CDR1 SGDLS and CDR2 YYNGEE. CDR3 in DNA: TGTGCCAGCAGCGCTGGACTAGCGGTACCCCCAGATACGCAGTATTTT. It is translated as CASSAGLAVPPDTQYF. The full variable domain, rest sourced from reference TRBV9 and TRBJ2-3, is DSGVTQTPKHLITATGQRVTLRCSPRSGDLSVYWYQQSLDQGLQFLIQYYNGEERAKGNILERFSAQQFPDLHSELNLSSLELGDSALYFCASSAGLAVPPDTQYFGPGTRLTVL.

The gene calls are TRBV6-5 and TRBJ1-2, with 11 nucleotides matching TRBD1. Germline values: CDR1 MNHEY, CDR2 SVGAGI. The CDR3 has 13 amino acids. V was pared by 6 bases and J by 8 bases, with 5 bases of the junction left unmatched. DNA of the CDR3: TGTGCCAGCAGCATGGACAGGGGGCAGGGCTACACCTTC. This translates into CASSMDRGQGYTF.

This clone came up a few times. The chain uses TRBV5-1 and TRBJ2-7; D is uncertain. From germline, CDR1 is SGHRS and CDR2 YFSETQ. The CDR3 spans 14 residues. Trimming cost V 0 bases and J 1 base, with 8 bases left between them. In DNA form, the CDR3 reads TGCGCCAGCAGCTTGGTCGCGTCATCCTACGAGCAGTACTTC. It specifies CASSLVASSYEQYF.

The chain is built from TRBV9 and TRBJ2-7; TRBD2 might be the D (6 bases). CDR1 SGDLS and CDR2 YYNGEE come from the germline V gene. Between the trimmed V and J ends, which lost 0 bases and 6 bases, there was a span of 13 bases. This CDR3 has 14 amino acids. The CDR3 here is CASSVVGQGGEQYF. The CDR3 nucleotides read TGTGCCAGCAGCGTAGTAGGGCAGGGAGGCGAGCAGTACTTC.

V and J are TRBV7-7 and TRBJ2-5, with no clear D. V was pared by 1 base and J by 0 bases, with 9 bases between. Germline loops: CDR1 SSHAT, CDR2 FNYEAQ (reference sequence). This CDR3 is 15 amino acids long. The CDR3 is CASSLGAPYQETQYF. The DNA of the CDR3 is TGTGCCAGCAGCTTAGGGGCGCCGTACCAAGAGACCCAGTACTTC.

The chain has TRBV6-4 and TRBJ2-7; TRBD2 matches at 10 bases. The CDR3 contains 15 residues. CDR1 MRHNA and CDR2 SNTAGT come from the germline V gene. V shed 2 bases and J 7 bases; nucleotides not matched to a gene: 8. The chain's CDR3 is CASSDGLAGVSEQYV. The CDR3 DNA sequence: TGTGCCAGCAGTGACGGGCTAGCGGGAGTATCGGAGCAGTACGTC.

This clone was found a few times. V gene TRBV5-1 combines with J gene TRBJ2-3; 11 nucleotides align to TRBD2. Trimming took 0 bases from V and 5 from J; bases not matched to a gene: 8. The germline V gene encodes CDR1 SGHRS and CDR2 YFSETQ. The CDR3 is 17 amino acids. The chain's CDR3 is CASSLAASGGIIDTQYF. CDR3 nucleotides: TGCGCCAGCAGCTTGGCCGCTAGCGGGGGGATCATAGATACGCAGTATTTT.

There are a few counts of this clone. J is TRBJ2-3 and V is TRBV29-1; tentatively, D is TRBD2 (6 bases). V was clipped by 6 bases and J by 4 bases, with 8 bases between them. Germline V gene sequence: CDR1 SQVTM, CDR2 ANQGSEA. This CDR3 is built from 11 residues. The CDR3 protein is CSVPGADTQYF. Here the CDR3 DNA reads TGCAGCGTCCCGGGGGCAGATACGCAGTATTTT.

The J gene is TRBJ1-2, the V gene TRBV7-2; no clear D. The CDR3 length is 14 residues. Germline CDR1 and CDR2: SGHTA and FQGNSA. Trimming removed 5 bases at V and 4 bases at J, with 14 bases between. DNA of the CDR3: TGTGCCAGCAGCCTTCTCGGAGGGAGCTATGGCTACACCTTC. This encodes CASSLLGGSYGYTF.

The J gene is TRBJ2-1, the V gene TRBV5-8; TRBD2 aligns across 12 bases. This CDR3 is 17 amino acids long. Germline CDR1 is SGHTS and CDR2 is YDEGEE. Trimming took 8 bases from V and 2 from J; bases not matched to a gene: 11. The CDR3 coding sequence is TGTGCCAGTGGTTGGCTAGCGGGGGGGCTAGCCTACAATGAGCAGTTCTTC. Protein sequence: CASGWLAGGLAYNEQFF.

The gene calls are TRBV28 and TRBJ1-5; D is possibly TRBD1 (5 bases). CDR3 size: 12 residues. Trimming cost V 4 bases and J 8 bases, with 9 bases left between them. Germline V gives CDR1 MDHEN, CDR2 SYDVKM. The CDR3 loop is CASSSQGKPQHF. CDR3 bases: TGTGCCAGCAGTTCCCAGGGAAAGCCCCAGCATTTT.

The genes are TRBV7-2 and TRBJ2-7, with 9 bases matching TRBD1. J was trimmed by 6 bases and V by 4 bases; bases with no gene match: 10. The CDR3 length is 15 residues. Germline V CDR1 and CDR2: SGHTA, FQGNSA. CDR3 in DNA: TGTGCCAGCAGCTCGGGACAGGGAAATTTCGGCGAGCAGTACTTC. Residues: CASSSGQGNFGEQYF.

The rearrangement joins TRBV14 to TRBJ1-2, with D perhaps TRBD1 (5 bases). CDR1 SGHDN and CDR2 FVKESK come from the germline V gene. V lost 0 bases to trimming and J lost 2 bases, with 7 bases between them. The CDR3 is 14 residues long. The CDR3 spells CASSQDGGNYGYTF. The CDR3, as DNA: TGTGCCAGCAGCCAAGACGGGGGGAACTATGGCTACACCTTC.

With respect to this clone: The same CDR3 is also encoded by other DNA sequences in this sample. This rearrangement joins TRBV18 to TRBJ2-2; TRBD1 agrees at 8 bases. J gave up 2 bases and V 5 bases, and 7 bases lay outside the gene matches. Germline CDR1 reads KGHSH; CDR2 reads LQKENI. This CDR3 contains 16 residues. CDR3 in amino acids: CASSSSGGSNTGELFF. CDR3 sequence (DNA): TGTGCCAGCTCATCTTCAGGGGGCAGTAACACCGGGGAGCTGTTTTTT.

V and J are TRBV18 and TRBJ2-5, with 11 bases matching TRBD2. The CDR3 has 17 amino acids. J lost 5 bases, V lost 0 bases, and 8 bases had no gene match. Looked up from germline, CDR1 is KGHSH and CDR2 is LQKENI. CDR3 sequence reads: CASSPPTSGSLSETQYF. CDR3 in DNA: TGTGCCAGCTCACCACCAACTAGCGGGAGCCTATCGGAGACCCAGTACTTC.